Below are 19 T cell receptor beta chains sequenced from a single sample in a study of blood T cells in healthy people across ages (dated by TCRdb to about 2015). Library preparation used 5' RACE. Reads for this sample came from an Illumina HiSeq 2500. The second PCR ran for roughly 6 to 11 cycles and used a J-beta primer mix along with a sample-barcoded 5' primer. The public reads were run again by TCRdb, first through fastp at Q25 and then through MiXCR, and only productive beta chains were kept. Every entry covers one CDR3 protein and lists the most common genes and DNA from its rows. The sample table holds fewer than 1,000,000 distinct CDR3 sequences, of which more than 40% were seen once. Roughly 18% of the sample rests with the top ten. The sequenced sample consisted of blood. These receptors were obtained from a man aged 60-69 years in good health.

This clonotype is a singleton in its sample. A much larger clone lies a single base off, so this may be a read error. Without the conserved terminal phenylalanine or tryptophan, this CDR3 likely stems from a read error. The chain links TRBV27 to TRBJ2-7, with 9 bases lining up with TRBD2. The junction had 6 bases not matched to a gene; V was cut back by 5 bases and J by 7 bases. This CDR3 region has 13 residues. Germline lookup yields CDR1 MNHEY and CDR2 SMNVEV (reference sequence). CDR3 nucleotide sequence: TGTGCCAGCAGTATAGAGCGGGGGGAGGAGCAGTACTTA. Encoded protein: CASSIERGEEQYL.

The V and J genes are TRBV4-3 and TRBJ1-2; D not resolved. Trimming stripped 0 bases from V and 4 bases from J, with 12 bases between. Germline V lookup: CDR1 LGHNA, CDR2 YSLEER. CDR3 length equals 15 residues. The CDR3 protein is CASSQDIAVFYGYTF. CDR3 in DNA: TGCGCCAGCAGCCAAGATATCGCCGTCTTCTATGGCTACACCTTC.

The V gene is TRBV29-1, the J gene TRBJ1-2; D gene unclear. The ends were cut back, 7 bases at V and 7 bases at J, with 13 bases in the middle. The length of the CDR3 is 11 residues. Germline V gene data show CDR1 as SQVTM and CDR2 as ANQGSEA. The CDR3 region is CSAIGPFGYTF. Here the CDR3 DNA reads TGCAGCGCCATCGGGCCCTTTGGCTACACCTTC. Complete variable domain (other parts from reference TRBV29-1 and TRBJ1-2): SAVISQKPSRDICQRGTSLTIQCQVDSQVTMMFWYRQQPGQSLTLIATANQGSEATYESGFVIDKFPISRPNLTFSTLTVSNMSPEDSSIYLCSAIGPFGYTFGSGTRLTVV.

The V gene is TRBV7-2, the J gene TRBJ2-7, with D possibly matching TRBD2 (6 bases). Looked up from germline, CDR1 is SGHTA and CDR2 is FQGNSA. The CDR3 consists of 13 residues. V was cut by 5 bases and J by 2 bases, with 10 bases left in between. The CDR3 DNA is TGTGCCAGCAGCCATGCGGGGACCTACGAGCAGTACTTC. It encodes CASSHAGTYEQYF.

This clonotype was counted at least ten times. The chain combines TRBV7-2 with TRBJ2-7; D unclear. The V end was cut by 4 bases, the J end by 3 bases, with 4 bases between. This CDR3 contains 11 residues. Germline CDR1 reads SGHTA; CDR2 reads FQGNSA. CDR3: CASSSLYEQYF. In nucleotides, the CDR3 is TGTGCCAGCAGCTCCCTCTACGAGCAGTACTTC.

The count of this clonotype is one. The chain joins TRBV5-4 to TRBJ1-2; TRBD1 aligns across 10 bases. With 0 bases clipped from V and 5 bases from J, the junction kept 4 bases outside the gene matches. The CDR3 sequence is 15 residues long. Germline CDR1 SGHNT, CDR2 YYREEE (reference sequence). The CDR3 bases are TGTGCCAGCAGCTTGGACAAGGGACAGGGGTATGGCTACACCTTC. Protein: CASSLDKGQGYGYTF.

The rearrangement links TRBV18 to TRBJ2-7, with 8 bases fitting TRBD2. The ends lost 3 bases at V and 1 base at J; junction bases unmatched: 5. CDR3 length: 15 amino acids. CDR1 is KGHSH, CDR2 LQKENI, per germline. CDR3 amino acids: CASSPTRGGSYEQYF. The CDR3 DNA reads TGTGCCAGCTCACCCACTCGGGGGGGTTCCTACGAGCAGTACTTC.

The CDR3 nucleotides read TGTGCCAGCAGCCCAGGGGGGGCCCGCTCCTACGAGCAGTACTTC. Its translation: CASSPGGARSYEQYF. The chain couples TRBV6-5 to TRBJ2-7; the D call may be TRBD1 or TRBD2 (7 bases each). Germline lookup yields CDR1 MNHEY and CDR2 SVGAGI. The CDR3 has 15 residues. Between the trimmed V and J ends, which lost 6 bases and 0 bases, there was a span of 15 bases.

The chain has TRBV27 and TRBJ2-3; D may correspond to TRBD1 or TRBD2 (5 bases each). V was trimmed by 8 bases and J by 0 bases, leaving 9 bases between them. The germline V gene has CDR1 MNHEY and CDR2 SMNVEV (reference sequence). The CDR3 is 13 amino acids. The DNA of the CDR3 is TGTGCCAGCTGGGGACCTAGCACAGATACGCAGTATTTT. It is translated as CASWGPSTDTQYF.

This clonotype was recorded at least ten times. This chain connects TRBV6-4 to TRBJ2-2, with 7 bases that match TRBD2. Germline CDR1 MRHNA, CDR2 SNTAGT. The junction had 5 bases not matched to a gene; V was cut back by 2 bases and J by 2 bases. The CDR3 loop spans 16 amino acids. The CDR3 region has the DNA TGTGCCAGCAGTGACCGCGCGGGGGTTAACACCGGGGAGCTGTTTTTT. Translation gives CASSDRAGVNTGELFF.

The chain has TRBV28 and TRBJ2-1; D gene uncertain. V lost 3 bases to trimming and J lost 7 bases, with 10 bases between them. The germline V gene has CDR1 MDHEN and CDR2 SYDVKM. The CDR3 consists of 13 residues. This CDR3 reads CASSFTGKNEQFF. DNA for the CDR3: TGTGCCAGCAGTTTCACCGGCAAAAATGAGCAGTTCTTC.

Only a few counts were recorded for this clonotype. The V call is TRBV20-1, the J call TRBJ2-7, with D possibly TRBD1 on 6 matching bases. V shed 2 bases and J shed 6 bases, with 11 bases lying between them. Germline lookup yields CDR1 DFQATT and CDR2 SNEGSKA (reference sequence). This CDR3 is built from 12 residues. Here the CDR3 reads CSARTPRGEQYF. The DNA of the CDR3 is TGCAGTGCTAGAACACCCAGGGGCGAGCAGTACTTC.

This clonotype was seen at least ten times. The V gene is TRBV5-1, the J gene TRBJ2-7; no clear D gene. V was trimmed by 2 bases and J by 2 bases, leaving 11 bases between them. The germline CDR1 and CDR2 sequences are SGHRS and YFSETQ. The CDR3 sequence is 14 residues long. The CDR3 region has the DNA TGCGCCAGCAGCTTCCGAGGTACTGCCTACGAGCAGTACTTC. Protein sequence: CASSFRGTAYEQYF.

The chain has TRBV4-3 and TRBJ1-1; D gene ambiguous. The CDR3 totals 16 residues. V lost 3 bases to trimming and J lost 0 bases, with 14 bases between them. CDR1 and CDR2 from the germline V gene are LGHNA and YSLEER. DNA of the CDR3: TGCGCCAGCAGCCATGATCGACTGCCTATGAACACTGAAGCTTTCTTT. It is translated as CASSHDRLPMNTEAFF.

A note on this clonotype: A much bigger clone sits one base away, suggesting this may be a read error. J is TRBJ1-2 and V is TRBV7-2, with D hard to call. With 1 base removed from V and 5 bases from J, the gap between germline ends came to 5 bases. Germline loops: CDR1 SGHTA, CDR2 FQGNSA. CDR3 length equals 12 residues. The CDR3 loop reads CASSLERYGYTF. CDR3 coding DNA: TGTGCCAGCAGCTTAGAGCGATATGGCTACACCTTC.

This clonotype was detected a few times. The chain links TRBV10-3 to TRBJ2-7, with a weak D call TRBD2 (6 bases). CDR3 length: 12 residues. V gave up 9 bases and J gave up 3 bases, with 12 bases separating them. Germline-derived CDR1 and CDR2 are ENHRY and SYGVKD. CDR3 sequence: CAISSGDYEQYF. CDR3 coding DNA: TGTGCCATAAGTAGCGGTGACTACGAGCAGTACTTC.

The chain links TRBV7-6 to TRBJ2-4; D perhaps matches TRBD1 (6 bases). The end of the DNA is better explained by TRBJ2-5, so the J call may be wrong. Germline V lookup: CDR1 SGHVS, CDR2 FNYEAQ. This CDR3 spans 14 amino acids. As DNA, the CDR3 is TGTGCCACCTCTCGGGACACTGGAACGGAGACCCAGTACTTC. Amino acid sequence: CATSRDTGTETQYF.

About this clonotype itself: Mismatch with germline at one junction end may stem from a read error. CDR3 protein: CAGSLRADTSYEQYF. CDR3 nucleotides: TGCGCCGGCAGCTTGAGGGCAGATACTAGTTACGAGCAGTACTTC. The J gene is TRBJ2-5, the V gene TRBV5-1, with D maybe TRBD2 (5 bases). Near its end, the DNA agrees better with TRBJ2-7, so the J call may be wrong. In germline, CDR1 is SGHRS, CDR2 YFSETQ. This CDR3 is built from 15 residues.

This chain uses TRBV12-3 or TRBV12-4 with TRBJ2-2, with D maybe TRBD1 (5 bases). The germline V and J ends were trimmed by 6 bases and 6 bases, with 14 bases remaining between them. CDR3 length: 14 residues. The DNA of the CDR3 is TGTGCCAGCAGGGCAGGGTCCGACGCCGGGGAGCTGTTTTTT. Its protein product is CASRAGSDAGELFF.